The sequence of this T cell receptor beta chain was determined in a study of vaccination effects on CD4 cells after COVID-19. General study points: By a late point after vaccination, infection- and vaccine-induced clones had shrunk markedly through clonal contraction.

ViraFEST used viral peptide pools to expand antigen-specific CD4+ T cells before sequencing. CD4+ T cell isolation took place after 10 days of culture. It was two doses of either the BNT162b2 or mRNA-1273 vaccine that participants received. Nucleocapsid antibodies stayed negative before and after vaccination, showing no earlier SARS-CoV-2 infection. On days 3 and 7, fresh IL-2 medium replaced half the medium. This clone showed up just a few times. The antigen is unknown. The repertoire was sequenced with immunoSEQ multiplex PCR; TCRdb's copy has only in-frame clones and lacks some. Among approximately 83,000 clones listed, 60% to 85% were seen once. Germline V lookup: CDR1 SEHNR, CDR2 FQNEAQ (reference sequence). This CDR3 is 12 amino acids long. The ends were cut back, 1 base at V and 7 bases at J, with 5 bases in the middle.

The receptor was derived from a human donor who received a COVID-19 vaccine. The V gene is TRBV7-9, the J gene TRBJ1-5; D uncertain. Sequenced material: CD4+ T cells from PBMCs cultured with HCoV-OC43 spike peptides, taken after COVID-19 vaccination. Subset indicated: HCoV-OC43 spike overlapping peptide pool stimulation. The CDR3 sequence is CASSLGEQPQHF. The CDR3, as DNA: TGTGCCAGCAGCTTAGGGGAGCAGCCCCAGCATTTT.